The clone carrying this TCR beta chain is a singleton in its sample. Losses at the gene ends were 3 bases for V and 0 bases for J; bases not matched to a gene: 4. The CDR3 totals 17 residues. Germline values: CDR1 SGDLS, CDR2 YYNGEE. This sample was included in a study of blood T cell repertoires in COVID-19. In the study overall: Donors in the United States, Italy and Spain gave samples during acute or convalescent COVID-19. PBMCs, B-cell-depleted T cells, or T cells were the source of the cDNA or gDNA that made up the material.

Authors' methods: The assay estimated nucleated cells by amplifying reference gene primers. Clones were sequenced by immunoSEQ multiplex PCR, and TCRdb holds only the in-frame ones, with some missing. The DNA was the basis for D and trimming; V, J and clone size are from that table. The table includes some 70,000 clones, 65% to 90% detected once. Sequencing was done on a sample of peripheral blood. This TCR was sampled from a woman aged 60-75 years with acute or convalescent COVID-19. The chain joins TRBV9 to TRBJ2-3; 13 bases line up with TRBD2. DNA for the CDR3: TGTGCCAGCAGCGCGGGACTAGCGGGATCTAGCACAGATACGCAGTATTTT. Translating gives CASSAGLAGSSTDTQYF.